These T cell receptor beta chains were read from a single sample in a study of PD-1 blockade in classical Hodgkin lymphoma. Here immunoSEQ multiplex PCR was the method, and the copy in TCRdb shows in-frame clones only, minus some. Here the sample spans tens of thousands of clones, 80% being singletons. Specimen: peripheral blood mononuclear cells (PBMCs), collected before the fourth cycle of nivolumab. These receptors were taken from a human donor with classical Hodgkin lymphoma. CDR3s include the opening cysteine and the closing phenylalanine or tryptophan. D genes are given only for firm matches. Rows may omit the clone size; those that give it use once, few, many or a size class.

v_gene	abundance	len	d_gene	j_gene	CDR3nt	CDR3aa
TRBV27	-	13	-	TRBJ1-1	TGTGCCAGCAGGCGGCAGGGGAACACTGAAGCTTTCTTT	CASRRQGNTEAFF
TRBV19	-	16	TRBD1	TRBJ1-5	TGTGCCAGTAGTATAATTGCAGGGGGTACCAATCAGCCCCAGCATTTT	CASSIIAGGTNQPQHF
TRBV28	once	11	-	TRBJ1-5	TGTGCCAGCAGGGTTTTCGGGACCCAGCATTTT	CASRVFGTQHF
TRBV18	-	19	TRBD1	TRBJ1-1	TGTGCCAGCTCACCTCTACCCCAGGGACAGGGAGGAGGGGACACTGAAGCTTTCTTT	CASSPLPQGQGGGDTEAFF
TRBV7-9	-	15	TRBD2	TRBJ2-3	TGTGCCAGCAGCTCCTTCCGGGGGGGCACAGATACGCAGTATTTT	CASSSFRGGTDTQYF
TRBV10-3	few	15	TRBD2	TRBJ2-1	TGTGCCATCAGTACGAGCGGGAGAGCGACGGATGAGCAGTTCTTC	CAISTSGRATDEQFF
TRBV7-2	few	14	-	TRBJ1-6	TGTGCCAGCAGCTTAGGGACTATGAATTCACCCCTCCACTTT	CASSLGTMNSPLHF
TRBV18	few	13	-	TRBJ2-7	TGTGCCAGCTCACCAACGGGGGCGTACGAGCAGTACTTC	CASSPTGAYEQYF
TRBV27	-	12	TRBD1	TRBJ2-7	TGTGCCAGCAGCCAGGCACAGGGGACACAGTACTTC	CASSQAQGTQYF
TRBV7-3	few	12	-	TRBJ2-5	TGTGCCAGCAGCGTGGGGGACGAGACCCAGTACTTC	CASSVGDETQYF
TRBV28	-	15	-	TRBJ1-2	TGTGCCAGCAGTTTATTGGTCGGGACACTATATGGCTACACCTTC	CASSLLVGTLYGYTF
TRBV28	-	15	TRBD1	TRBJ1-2	TGTGCCAGCAGTTTATTGGGGACAGGGAGCTATGGCTACACCTTC	CASSLLGTGSYGYTF
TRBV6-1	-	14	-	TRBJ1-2	TGTGCCAGCAGTGTGGTAGTCCTTAACTATGGCTACACCTTC	CASSVVVLNYGYTF
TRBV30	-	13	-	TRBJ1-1	TGTGCCTGGAGCGGGGCTCACAGGGAGGGGGCTTTCTTT	CAWSGAHREGAFF
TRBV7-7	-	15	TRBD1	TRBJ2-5	TGTGCCAGCAGCTTAGGGACAGGGTTCCAAGAGACCCAGTACTTC	CASSLGTGFQETQYF
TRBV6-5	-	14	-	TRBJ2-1	TGTGCCAGCAGTCCCACTGGCACCTACAATGAGCAGTTCTTC	CASSPTGTYNEQFF